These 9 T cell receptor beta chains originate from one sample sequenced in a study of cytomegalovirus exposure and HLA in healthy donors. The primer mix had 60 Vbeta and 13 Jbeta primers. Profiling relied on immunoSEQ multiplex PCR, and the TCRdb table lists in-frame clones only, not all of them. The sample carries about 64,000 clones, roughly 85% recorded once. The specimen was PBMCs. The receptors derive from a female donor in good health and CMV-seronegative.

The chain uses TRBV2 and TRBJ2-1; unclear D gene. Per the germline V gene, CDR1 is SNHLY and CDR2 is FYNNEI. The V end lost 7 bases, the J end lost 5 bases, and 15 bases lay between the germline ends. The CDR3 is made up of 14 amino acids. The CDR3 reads CASIVPRANNEQFF. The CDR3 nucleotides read TGTGCCAGCATCGTCCCGAGAGCGAACAATGAGCAGTTCTTC. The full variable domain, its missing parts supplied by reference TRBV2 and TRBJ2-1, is EPEVTQTPSHQVTQMGQEVILRCVPISNHLYFYWYRQILGQKVEFLVSFYNNEISEKSEIFDDQFSVERPDGSNFTLKIRSTKLEDSAMYFCASIVPRANNEQFFGPGTRLTVL.

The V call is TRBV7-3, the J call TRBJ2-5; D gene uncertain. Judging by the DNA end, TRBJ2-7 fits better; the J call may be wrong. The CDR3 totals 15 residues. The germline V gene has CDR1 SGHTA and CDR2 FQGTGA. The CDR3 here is CASNPLFRWGYEQYF. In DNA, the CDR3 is TGTGCCAGCAACCCGCTTTTCAGGTGGGGCTACGAGCAGTACTTC.

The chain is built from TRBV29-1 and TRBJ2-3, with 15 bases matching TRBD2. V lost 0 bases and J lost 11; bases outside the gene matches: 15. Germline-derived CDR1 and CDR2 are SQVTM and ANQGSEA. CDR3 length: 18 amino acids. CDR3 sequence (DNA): TGCAGCGTTGAAGACCCCGGGACAACGGGACTAGCGGGAGGCCGGCAGTATTTT. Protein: CSVEDPGTTGLAGGRQYF.

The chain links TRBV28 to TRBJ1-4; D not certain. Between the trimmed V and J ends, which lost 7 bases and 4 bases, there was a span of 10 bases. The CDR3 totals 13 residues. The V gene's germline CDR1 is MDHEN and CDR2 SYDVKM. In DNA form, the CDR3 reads TGTGCCAGCACCGCGGATCTTAATGAAAAACTGTTTTTT. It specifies CASTADLNEKLFF.

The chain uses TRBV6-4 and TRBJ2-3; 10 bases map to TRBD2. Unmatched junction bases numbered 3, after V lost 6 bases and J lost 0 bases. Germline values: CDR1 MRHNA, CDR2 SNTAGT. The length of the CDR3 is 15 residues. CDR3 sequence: CASSPSGGSTDTQYF. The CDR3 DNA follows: TGTGCCAGCAGCCCTAGCGGGGGCAGCACAGATACGCAGTATTTT.

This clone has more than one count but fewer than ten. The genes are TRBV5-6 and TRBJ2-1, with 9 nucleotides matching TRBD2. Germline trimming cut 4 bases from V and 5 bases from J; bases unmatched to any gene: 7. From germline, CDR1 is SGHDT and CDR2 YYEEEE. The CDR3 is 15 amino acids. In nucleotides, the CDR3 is TGTGCCAGCAGCCCCGGGACTAGCCGGAACAATGAGCAGTTCTTC. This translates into CASSPGTSRNNEQFF.

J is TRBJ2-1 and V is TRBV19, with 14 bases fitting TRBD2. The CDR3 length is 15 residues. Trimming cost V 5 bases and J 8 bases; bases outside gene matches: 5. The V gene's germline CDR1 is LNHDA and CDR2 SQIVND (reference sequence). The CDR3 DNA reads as TGTGCCAGTAGTTTGACTAGCGGGGGGGCGCATGAGCAGTTCTTC. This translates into CASSLTSGGAHEQFF.

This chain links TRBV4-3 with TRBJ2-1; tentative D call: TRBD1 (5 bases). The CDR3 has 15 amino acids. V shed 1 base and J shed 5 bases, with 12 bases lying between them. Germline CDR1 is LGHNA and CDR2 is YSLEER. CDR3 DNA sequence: TGCGCCAGCAGCCAAGGGGGCGGAGACAACAATGAGCAGTTCTTC. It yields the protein CASSQGGGDNNEQFF.

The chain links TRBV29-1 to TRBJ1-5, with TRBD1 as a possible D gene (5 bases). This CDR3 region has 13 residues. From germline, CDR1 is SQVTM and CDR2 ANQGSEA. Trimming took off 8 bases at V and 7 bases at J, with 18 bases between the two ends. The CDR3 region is CSRESGGWQPQHF. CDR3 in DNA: TGCAGCCGAGAGTCCGGGGGATGGCAGCCCCAGCATTTT.